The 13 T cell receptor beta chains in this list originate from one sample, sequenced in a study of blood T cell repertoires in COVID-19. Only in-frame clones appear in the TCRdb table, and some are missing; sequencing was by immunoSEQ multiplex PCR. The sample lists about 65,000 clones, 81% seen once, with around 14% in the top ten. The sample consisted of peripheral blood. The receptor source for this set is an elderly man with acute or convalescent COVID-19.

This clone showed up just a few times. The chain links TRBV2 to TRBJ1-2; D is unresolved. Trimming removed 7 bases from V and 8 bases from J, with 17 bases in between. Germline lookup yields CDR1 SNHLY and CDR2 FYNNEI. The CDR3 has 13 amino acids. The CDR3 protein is CASNAGSSRGYTF. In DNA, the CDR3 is TGTGCCAGCAATGCAGGCTCTTCTCGAGGCTACACCTTC.

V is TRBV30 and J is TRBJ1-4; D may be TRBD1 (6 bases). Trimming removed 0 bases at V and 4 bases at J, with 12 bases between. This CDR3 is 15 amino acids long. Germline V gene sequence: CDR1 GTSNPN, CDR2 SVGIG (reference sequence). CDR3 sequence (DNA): TGTGCCTGGAGTGTCTGGACAGCTTATAATGAAAAACTGTTTTTT. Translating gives CAWSVWTAYNEKLFF.

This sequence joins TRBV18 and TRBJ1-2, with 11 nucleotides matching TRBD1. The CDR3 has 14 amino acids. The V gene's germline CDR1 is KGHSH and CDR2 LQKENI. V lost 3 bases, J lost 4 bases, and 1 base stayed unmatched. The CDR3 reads CASSPGTGGYGYTF. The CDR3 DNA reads TGTGCCAGCTCACCCGGGACAGGGGGCTATGGCTACACCTTC.

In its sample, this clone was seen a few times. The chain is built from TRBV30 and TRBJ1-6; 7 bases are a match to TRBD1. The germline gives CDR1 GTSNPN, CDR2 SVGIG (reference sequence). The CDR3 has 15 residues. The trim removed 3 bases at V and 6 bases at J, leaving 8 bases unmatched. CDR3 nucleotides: TGTGCCTGGAGCGGTTGGGGACAGACTAATTCACCCCTCCACTTT. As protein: CAWSGWGQTNSPLHF.

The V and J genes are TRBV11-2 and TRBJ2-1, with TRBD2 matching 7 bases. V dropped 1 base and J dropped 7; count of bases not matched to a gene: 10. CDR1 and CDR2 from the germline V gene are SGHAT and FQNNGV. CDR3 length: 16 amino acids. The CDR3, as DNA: TGTGCCAGCAGCTTAGTCCGGGGGGTAGGAAGGAATGAGCAGTTCTTC. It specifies CASSLVRGVGRNEQFF.

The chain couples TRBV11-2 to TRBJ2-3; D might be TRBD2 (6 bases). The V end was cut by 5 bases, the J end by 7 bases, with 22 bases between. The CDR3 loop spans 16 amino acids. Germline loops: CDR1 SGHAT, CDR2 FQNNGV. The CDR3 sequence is CASSPLRRGLGNTQYF. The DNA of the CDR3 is TGTGCCAGCAGCCCACTTAGGCGGGGCCTCGGAAATACGCAGTATTTT. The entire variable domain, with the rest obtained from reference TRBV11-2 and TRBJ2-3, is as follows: EAGVAQSPRYKIIEKRQSVAFWCNPISGHATLYWYQQILGQGPKLLIQFQNNGVVDDSQLPKDRFSAERLKGVDSTLKIQPAKLEDSAVYLCASSPLRRGLGNTQYFGPGTRLTVL.

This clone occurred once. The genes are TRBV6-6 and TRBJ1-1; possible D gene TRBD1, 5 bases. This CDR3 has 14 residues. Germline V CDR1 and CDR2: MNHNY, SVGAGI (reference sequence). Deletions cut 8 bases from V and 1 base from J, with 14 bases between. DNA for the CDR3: TGTGCCAGCCAAAAGACAGCGACGAACACTGAAGCTTTCTTT. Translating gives CASQKTATNTEAFF.

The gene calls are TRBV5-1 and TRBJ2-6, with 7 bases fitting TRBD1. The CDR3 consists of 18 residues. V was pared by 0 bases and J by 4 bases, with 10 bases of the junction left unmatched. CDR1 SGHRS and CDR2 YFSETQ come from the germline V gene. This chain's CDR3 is CASSLGFRGSTGANVLTF. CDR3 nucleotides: TGCGCCAGCAGCTTGGGTTTCAGGGGGTCCACCGGGGCCAACGTCCTGACTTTC.

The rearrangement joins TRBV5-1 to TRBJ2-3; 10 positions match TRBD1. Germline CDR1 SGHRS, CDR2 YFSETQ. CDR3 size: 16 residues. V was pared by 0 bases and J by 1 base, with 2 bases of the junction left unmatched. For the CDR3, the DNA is TGCGCCAGCAGCTTGGATGGACAGGGGGGCACAGATACGCAGTATTTT. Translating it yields CASSLDGQGGTDTQYF.

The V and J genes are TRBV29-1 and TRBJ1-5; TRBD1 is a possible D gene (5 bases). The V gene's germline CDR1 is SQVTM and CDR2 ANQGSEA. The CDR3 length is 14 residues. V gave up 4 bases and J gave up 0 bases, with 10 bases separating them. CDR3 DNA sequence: TGCAGCGTTGGGGGGGTTAATAGCAATCAGCCCCAGCATTTT. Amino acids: CSVGGVNSNQPQHF.

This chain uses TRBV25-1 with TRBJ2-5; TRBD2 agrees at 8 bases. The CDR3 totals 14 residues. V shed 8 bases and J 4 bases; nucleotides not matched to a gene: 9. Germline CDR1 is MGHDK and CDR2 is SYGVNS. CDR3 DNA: TGTGCCAGCTTAGGTGCCACTAGCGGAGAGACCCAGTACTTC. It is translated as CASLGATSGETQYF.

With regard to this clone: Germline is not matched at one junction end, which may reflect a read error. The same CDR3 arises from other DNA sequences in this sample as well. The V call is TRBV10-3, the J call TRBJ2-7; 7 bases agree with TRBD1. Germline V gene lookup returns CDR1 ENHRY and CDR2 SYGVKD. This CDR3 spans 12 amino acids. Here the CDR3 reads CATGQDSYEQYF. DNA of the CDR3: TGTGCCACCGGACAGGACTCCTATGAGCAGTACTTC.

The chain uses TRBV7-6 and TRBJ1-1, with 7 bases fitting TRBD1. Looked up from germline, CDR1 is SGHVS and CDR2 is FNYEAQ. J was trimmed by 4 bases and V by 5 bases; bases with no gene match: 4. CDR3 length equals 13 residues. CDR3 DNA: TGTGCCAGCAGCCAGACAGGGACCACTGAAGCTTTCTTT. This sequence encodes CASSQTGTTEAFF.